Reported below is one T cell receptor (beta chain). No antigen is known for it. The data were obtained in a study of cytomegalovirus exposure and HLA in healthy donors. Germline CDR1 LGHNA, CDR2 YNFKEQ. With 0 bases removed from V and 7 bases from J, the gap between germline ends came to 13 bases. This CDR3 has 15 residues. The study, taken as a whole, reports: Judged likely to be a sequencing artifact was a cluster of highly shared sequence variants. TCR association rates varied by HLA locus in a later analysis, with DRB1 highest and HLA-C lowest.

PCR was performed using 60 Vbeta and 13 Jbeta primers. Sequencing used immunoSEQ multiplex PCR; TCRdb keeps in-frame clones, though not all of them. The table has under 200,000 clones, more than 70% seen once. Sequencing was performed on PBMCs. This chain links TRBV4-2 with TRBJ2-1; TRBD2 might be the D (6 bases). This sequence originates from a male donor in good health and CMV-seropositive. Here the CDR3 reads CASSQDVGLTNEQFF. The CDR3 DNA reads TGTGCCAGCAGCCAAGACGTGGGACTCACTAATGAGCAGTTCTTC.